The clone carrying this T cell receptor beta chain has only a few counts. This entry belongs to a study of blood T cells in healthy people across ages. With V trimmed by 3 bases and J by 4 bases, 12 bases remained unmatched. CDR1 SGDLS and CDR2 YYNGEE come from the germline V gene. CDR3 length: 17 amino acids. Using a J-beta primer mix together with a sample-barcoded 5' primer, a second PCR was run for roughly 6 to 11 cycles. TCRdb re-called the 5' RACE reads through MiXCR, storing one row per CDR3 protein. This sample has 730,000 or so distinct CDR3 sequences, with over 40% found just once. The V call is TRBV9, the J call TRBJ1-2; 10 nucleotides align to TRBD1. Sequenced: blood. The TCR was taken from a man older than 75 in good health. DNA of the CDR3: TGTGCCAGCAGCGCCCGGGACAGGGGACAGCTCAGCTATGGCTACACCTTC. Translated: CASSARDRGQLSYGYTF.